The present TCR beta chain was sequenced within a study of cytomegalovirus exposure and HLA in healthy donors. Study-level background: An early release of data contained tens of millions of unique TCRs, which came from HLA-typed donors.

Study-wide points: Further analysis, carried out later, found HLA-associated TCR beta chains more clonally expanded than equally common other chains.

The PCR used 60 Vbeta and 13 Jbeta primers. The protocol was immunoSEQ multiplex PCR, while the TCRdb copy is restricted to in-frame clones and leaves out a portion. Here the sample spans over 150,000 clones, around 79% being singletons. Remarks on this clone: Its target is not known.

The length of the CDR3 is 14 residues. J was trimmed by 7 bases and V by 4 bases; bases with no gene match: 10. CDR1 is SNHLY, CDR2 FYNNEI, per germline. V gene TRBV2 combines with J gene TRBJ2-7, with 7 bases aligning to TRBD1. The source material was PBMCs. This TCR came from a man aged 35 to 55 in good health and CMV-seronegative. The DNA of the CDR3 is TGTGCCAGCAGTGGTAAGGGGGCTCAATATGAGCAGTACTTC. It is translated as CASSGKGAQYEQYF.